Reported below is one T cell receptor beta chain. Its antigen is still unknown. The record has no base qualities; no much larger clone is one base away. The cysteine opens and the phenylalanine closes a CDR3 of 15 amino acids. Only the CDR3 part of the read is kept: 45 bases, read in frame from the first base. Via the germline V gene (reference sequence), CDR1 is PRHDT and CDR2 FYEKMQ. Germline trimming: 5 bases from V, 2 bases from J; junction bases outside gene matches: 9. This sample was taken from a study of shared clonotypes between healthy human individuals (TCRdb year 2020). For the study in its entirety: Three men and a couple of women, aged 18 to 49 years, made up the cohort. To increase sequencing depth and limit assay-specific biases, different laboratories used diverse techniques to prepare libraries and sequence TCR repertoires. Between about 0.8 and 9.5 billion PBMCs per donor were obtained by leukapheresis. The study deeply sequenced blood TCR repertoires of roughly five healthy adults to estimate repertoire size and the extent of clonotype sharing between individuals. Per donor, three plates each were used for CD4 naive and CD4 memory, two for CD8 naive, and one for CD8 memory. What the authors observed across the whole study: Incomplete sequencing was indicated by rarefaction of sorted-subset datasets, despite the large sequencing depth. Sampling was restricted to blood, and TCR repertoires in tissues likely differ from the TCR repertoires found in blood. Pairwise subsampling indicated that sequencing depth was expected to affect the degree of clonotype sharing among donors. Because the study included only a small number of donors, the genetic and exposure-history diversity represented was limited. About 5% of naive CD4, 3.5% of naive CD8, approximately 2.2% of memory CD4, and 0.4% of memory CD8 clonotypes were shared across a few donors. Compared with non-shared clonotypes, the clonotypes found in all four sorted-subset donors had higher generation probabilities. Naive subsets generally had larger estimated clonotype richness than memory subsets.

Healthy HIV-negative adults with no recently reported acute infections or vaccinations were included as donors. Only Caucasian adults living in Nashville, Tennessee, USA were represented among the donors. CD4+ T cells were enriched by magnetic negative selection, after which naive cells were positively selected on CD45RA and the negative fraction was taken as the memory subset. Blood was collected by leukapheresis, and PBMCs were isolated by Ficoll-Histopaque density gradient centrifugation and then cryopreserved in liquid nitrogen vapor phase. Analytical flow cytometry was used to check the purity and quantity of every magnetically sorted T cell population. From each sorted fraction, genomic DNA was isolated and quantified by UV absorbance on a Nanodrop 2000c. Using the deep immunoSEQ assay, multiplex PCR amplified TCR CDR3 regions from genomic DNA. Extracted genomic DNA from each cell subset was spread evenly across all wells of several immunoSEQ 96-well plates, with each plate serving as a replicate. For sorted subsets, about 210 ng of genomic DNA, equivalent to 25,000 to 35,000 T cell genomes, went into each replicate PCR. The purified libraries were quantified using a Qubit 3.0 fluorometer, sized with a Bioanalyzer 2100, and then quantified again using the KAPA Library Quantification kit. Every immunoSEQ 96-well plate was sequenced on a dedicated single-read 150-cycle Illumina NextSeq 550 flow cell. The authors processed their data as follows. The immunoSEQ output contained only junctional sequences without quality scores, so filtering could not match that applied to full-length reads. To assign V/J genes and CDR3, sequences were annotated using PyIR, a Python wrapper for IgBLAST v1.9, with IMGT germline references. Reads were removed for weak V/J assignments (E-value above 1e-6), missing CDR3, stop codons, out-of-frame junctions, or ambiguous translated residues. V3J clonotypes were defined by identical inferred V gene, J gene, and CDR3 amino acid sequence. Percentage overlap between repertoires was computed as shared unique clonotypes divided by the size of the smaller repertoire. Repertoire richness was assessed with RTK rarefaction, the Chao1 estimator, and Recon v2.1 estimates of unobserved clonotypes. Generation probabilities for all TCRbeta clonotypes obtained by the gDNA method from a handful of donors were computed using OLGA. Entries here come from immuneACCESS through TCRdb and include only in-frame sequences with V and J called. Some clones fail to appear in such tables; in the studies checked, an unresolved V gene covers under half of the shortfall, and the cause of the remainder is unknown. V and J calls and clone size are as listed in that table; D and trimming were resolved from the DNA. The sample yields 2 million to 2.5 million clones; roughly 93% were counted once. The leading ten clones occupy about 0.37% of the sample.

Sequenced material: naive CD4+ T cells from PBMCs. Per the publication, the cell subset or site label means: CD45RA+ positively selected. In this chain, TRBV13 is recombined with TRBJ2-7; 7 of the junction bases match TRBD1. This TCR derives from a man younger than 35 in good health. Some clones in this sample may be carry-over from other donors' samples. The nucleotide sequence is TGTGCCAGCAGCAGGCCCGGGACAGCTACCTACGAGCAGTACTTC. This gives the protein CASSRPGTATYEQYF. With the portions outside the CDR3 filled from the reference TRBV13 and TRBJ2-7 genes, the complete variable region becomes AAGVIQSPRHLIKEKRETATLKCYPIPRHDTVYWYQQGPGQDPQFLISFYEKMQSDKGSIPDRFSAQQFSDYHSELNMSSLELGDSALYFCASSRPGTATYEQYFGPGTRLTVT.